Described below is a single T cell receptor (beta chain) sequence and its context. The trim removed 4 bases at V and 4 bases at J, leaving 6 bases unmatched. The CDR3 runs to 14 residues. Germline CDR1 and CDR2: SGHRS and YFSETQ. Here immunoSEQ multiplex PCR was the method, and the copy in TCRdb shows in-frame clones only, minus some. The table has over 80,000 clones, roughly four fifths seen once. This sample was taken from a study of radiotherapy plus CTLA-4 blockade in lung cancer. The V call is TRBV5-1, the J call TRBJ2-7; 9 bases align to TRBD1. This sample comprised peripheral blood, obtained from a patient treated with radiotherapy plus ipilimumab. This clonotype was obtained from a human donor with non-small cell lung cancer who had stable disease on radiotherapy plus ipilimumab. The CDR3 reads CASSIRQGGYEQYF. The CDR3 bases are TGCGCCAGCAGCATCCGACAGGGGGGGTACGAGCAGTACTTC.